The 27 T cell receptor beta chains reported below all come from one sample, sequenced in a study of shared T cell receptors in the human thymus. TCRdb's table, derived via immunoSEQ multiplex PCR, lists solely in-frame clones and lacks some. Among under 700,000 clones, 75% to 80% were seen once, and the ten largest hold approximately 0.013%. The sample was also reused in another study, on human thymus T cells.

The sequenced sample consisted of thymocytes. These receptor sequences come from a boy under two years old with a congenital heart defect.

The V gene is TRBV5-4, the J gene TRBJ2-7; 12 positions match TRBD1. CDR1 and CDR2 (germline): SGHNT, YYREEE (reference sequence). Trimming cost V 2 bases and J 4 bases; bases outside gene matches: 10. This CDR3 has 17 residues. The CDR3 region is CASSFTPGQGASYEQYF. In nucleotides, the CDR3 is TGTGCCAGCAGCTTCACCCCGGGACAGGGGGCAAGTTACGAGCAGTACTTC.

This chain uses TRBV6-5 with TRBJ2-7; the D gene is possibly TRBD2 (5 bases). Germline CDR1 reads MNHEY; CDR2 reads SVGAGI. V was clipped by 0 bases and J by 4 bases, with 7 bases between them. This CDR3 is 13 amino acids long. This chain's CDR3 is CASSYSGRYEQYF. In nucleotides, the CDR3 is TGTGCCAGCAGTTACTCGGGGAGATACGAGCAGTACTTC.

There are a few counts of this clone. This sequence joins TRBV28 and TRBJ1-5; a weak D match, TRBD1 (5 bases). CDR1 MDHEN and CDR2 SYDVKM come from the germline V gene. V was shortened by 6 bases and J by 5 bases, with 14 bases between the two germline ends. This CDR3 region has 14 residues. The CDR3 loop is CASSRAGLDQPQHF. The CDR3, as DNA: TGTGCCAGCAGCCGGGCAGGGCTAGATCAGCCCCAGCATTTT.

The CDR3 spells CASSSLFSGRAKDTQYF. DNA of the CDR3: TGTGCCAGCAGTTCTCTCTTTAGCGGGAGGGCCAAAGATACGCAGTATTTT. The chain combines TRBV28 with TRBJ2-3; 11 bases line up with TRBD2. CDR3 length: 17 amino acids. Germline CDR1 and CDR2: MDHEN and SYDVKM. Germline trimming cut 4 bases from V and 5 bases from J; bases unmatched to any gene: 11.

This clone showed up just a few times. The chain employs TRBV7-2 and TRBJ2-5, with 7 bases that match TRBD1. CDR3 size: 14 residues. Germline CDR1 SGHTA, CDR2 FQGNSA. V shed 4 bases, J shed 1 base, and the junction held 3 bases outside the gene matches. CDR3: CASSSTGAQETQYF. The DNA of the CDR3 is TGTGCCAGCAGCTCAACAGGGGCCCAAGAGACCCAGTACTTC.

The J gene is TRBJ2-1, the V gene TRBV6-5; 7 nucleotides align to TRBD2. This CDR3 spans 14 amino acids. CDR1 and CDR2 from the germline V gene are MNHEY and SVGAGI. With V trimmed by 8 bases and J by 8 bases, 12 bases remained unmatched. The CDR3 bases are TGTGCCAGCCCTACTAGCGAGGTATACCATGAGCAGTTCTTC. It codes for CASPTSEVYHEQFF.

The chain joins TRBV2 to TRBJ1-1; possibly TRBD1 for D (6 bases). Germline CDR1 and CDR2: SNHLY and FYNNEI. The CDR3 is made up of 16 amino acids. V was cut by 6 bases and J by 1 base, with 18 bases left in between. CDR3 region: CASRDSDRPKNTEAFF. CDR3 nucleotides: TGTGCCAGCAGAGACTCGGACAGACCCAAGAACACTGAAGCTTTCTTT.

The sample holds a few counts of this clone. This sequence joins TRBV5-1 and TRBJ2-1; 16 positions match TRBD2. The germline gives CDR1 SGHRS, CDR2 YFSETQ. Germline trimming cut 8 bases from V and 5 bases from J; bases unmatched to any gene: 10. The CDR3 extends over 17 amino acids. CDR3 amino acids: CASNGTSGRVSHNEQFF. The CDR3 DNA reads as TGCGCCAGTAACGGGACTAGCGGGAGGGTTTCCCACAATGAGCAGTTCTTC.

This chain joins TRBV5-6 and TRBJ2-1; D possibly corresponds to TRBD2 (5 bases). There are 18 residues in the CDR3. Trimming pared 1 base from V and 3 bases from J, leaving 20 bases between. Germline V gene data show CDR1 as SGHDT and CDR2 as YYEEEE. The DNA of the CDR3 is TGTGCCAGCAGCTTGTCCCTAGCCATCCGTTACCGCTACAATGAGCAGTTCTTC. Translation gives CASSLSLAIRYRYNEQFF.

The J gene is TRBJ2-1, the V gene TRBV27; 8 bases map to TRBD2. Per the germline V gene, CDR1 is MNHEY and CDR2 is SMNVEV (reference sequence). The length of the CDR3 is 17 residues. With 6 bases clipped from V and 2 bases from J, the junction kept 12 bases outside the gene matches. The CDR3 region has the DNA TGTGCCAGCAGCCCCCGATGGCGGGAGGCAACCTACAATGAGCAGTTCTTC. This codes for CASSPRWREATYNEQFF.

V is TRBV5-6 and J is TRBJ2-7, with D maybe TRBD1 (7 bases). CDR3 length: 18 residues. The germline V gene has CDR1 SGHDT and CDR2 YYEEEE. V was pared by 4 bases and J by 0 bases, with 23 bases between. CDR3 bases: TGTGCCAGCAGCCGAAGTCACAGGGGAGGCGTGTACTCCTACGAGCAGTACTTC. It translates to CASSRSHRGGVYSYEQYF.

This clone is a singleton in its sample. V is TRBV5-6 and J is TRBJ1-5, with a tentative D call TRBD1 (5 bases). CDR3 length equals 13 residues. Trimming removed 2 bases from V and 7 bases from J, with 10 bases in between. Germline assignment: CDR1 SGHDT and CDR2 YYEEEE. The CDR3 sequence: CASSFGGTQPQHF. The CDR3 bases are TGTGCCAGCAGCTTCGGAGGGACCCAGCCCCAGCATTTT.

V gene TRBV25-1 combines with J gene TRBJ1-2, with D perhaps TRBD1 (6 bases). This CDR3 region has 15 residues. The V and J ends lost 4 bases and 5 bases respectively, with 17 bases between them. Germline-derived CDR1 and CDR2 are MGHDK and SYGVNS. CDR3 sequence (DNA): TGTGCCAGCAGTGCCCCGGCAGGGGTTAAGTATGGCTACACCTTC. This sequence encodes CASSAPAGVKYGYTF.

In this sample, this clone turned up once. V is TRBV7-9 and J is TRBJ1-3; D is possibly TRBD1 (5 bases). Germline lookup yields CDR1 SEHNR and CDR2 FQNEAQ (reference sequence). The CDR3 extends over 14 amino acids. Trimming took off 5 bases at V and 3 bases at J, with 11 bases between the two ends. The CDR3 DNA sequence: TGTGCCAGCAGCCCTGGGGCAGTTGGAAACACCATATATTTT. Translating it yields CASSPGAVGNTIYF.

The J gene is TRBJ2-7, the V gene TRBV30, with a tentative D call TRBD2 (5 bases). V was trimmed by 0 bases and J by 5 bases, leaving 17 bases between them. The CDR3 contains 15 residues. The germline CDR1 and CDR2 sequences are GTSNPN and SVGIG (reference sequence). The CDR3 loop is CAWSVRTGSGNEQYF. The CDR3, as DNA: TGTGCCTGGAGTGTAAGAACGGGAAGTGGGAACGAGCAGTACTTC.

The V and J genes are TRBV10-3 and TRBJ2-1, with D perhaps matching TRBD2 (6 bases). Trimming cost V 10 bases and J 0 bases, with 16 bases left between them. Germline CDR1 reads ENHRY; CDR2 reads SYGVKD. The CDR3 spans 15 residues. The CDR3 coding sequence is TGTGCCAGTCGAGGTGCGGGACTCTCCTACAATGAGCAGTTCTTC. It encodes CASRGAGLSYNEQFF.

The V and J genes are TRBV28 and TRBJ2-1, with TRBD2 matching 7 bases. The CDR3 spans 19 residues. Germline CDR1 MDHEN, CDR2 SYDVKM. V trimming: 10 bases; J trimming: 1 base; junction bases outside the gene matches: 22. The CDR3 DNA reads TGTGCCATCCAACTAGGGGTGAGGGAATACGGGGGGTCCTACAATGAGCAGTTCTTC. It is translated as CAIQLGVREYGGSYNEQFF.

The rearrangement joins TRBV4-1 to TRBJ2-7; 8 bases agree with TRBD2. V shed 4 bases and J 5 bases; nucleotides not matched to a gene: 10. Germline-derived CDR1 and CDR2 are MGHRA and YSYEKL. This CDR3 is 15 amino acids long. CDR3 nucleotides: TGCGCCAGCAGCCTCTCGGGACTAGAGGCCCACGAGCAGTACTTC. Translating gives CASSLSGLEAHEQYF.

The rearrangement links TRBV7-9 to TRBJ1-1; D may be TRBD1 (6 bases). CDR1 and CDR2 from the germline V gene are SEHNR and FQNEAQ (reference sequence). The V and J ends lost 1 base and 1 base respectively, with 10 bases between them. This CDR3 has 15 residues. Here the CDR3 reads CASSLEGRGNTEAFF. CDR3 in DNA: TGTGCCAGCAGCTTAGAGGGCAGGGGGAACACTGAAGCTTTCTTT.

The chain couples TRBV11-2 to TRBJ2-1; 8 positions agree with TRBD2. The V and J ends lost 5 bases and 6 bases, in that order; junction bases with no gene match: 3. Germline V CDR1 and CDR2: SGHAT, FQNNGV. The length of the CDR3 is 13 residues. CDR3 sequence: CASSPGGGNEQFF. The DNA for the CDR3 is TGTGCCAGCAGCCCCGGGGGGGGCAATGAGCAGTTCTTC.

Written as DNA, the CDR3 is TGTGCCAGCAGCCAAGATGATTTCCGGTTCTCCTACGAGCAGTACTTC. Translating it yields CASSQDDFRFSYEQYF. This chain links TRBV4-2 with TRBJ2-7; no definite D call. CDR3 size: 16 residues. V lost 0 bases, J lost 0 bases, and 12 bases lay in between. Germline CDR1 is LGHNA and CDR2 is YNFKEQ.

This clone has only a few counts. The rearrangement uses TRBV11-3 and TRBJ2-1; TRBD2 agrees at 10 bases. V was pared by 2 bases and J by 5 bases, with 3 bases of the junction left unmatched. CDR3 size: 15 residues. In germline, CDR1 is SGHNT, CDR2 YENEEA. The CDR3 DNA is TGTGCCAGCAGCTTAAGGCTAGCGGGAGACAATGAGCAGTTCTTC. It is translated as CASSLRLAGDNEQFF.

Only one count was recorded for this clone. The chain carries TRBV6-5 and TRBJ1-3, with 9 bases matching TRBD1. V gave up 6 bases and J gave up 4 bases; unmatched junction bases: 7. In germline, CDR1 is MNHEY, CDR2 SVGAGI. The CDR3 contains 15 residues. CDR3 in amino acids: CASSYGTGRGNTIYF. CDR3 DNA sequence: TGTGCCAGCAGCTACGGGACAGGGCGAGGAAACACCATATATTTT.

This chain joins TRBV13 and TRBJ2-1, with 8 nucleotides matching TRBD2. The ends lost 0 bases at V and 5 bases at J; junction bases unmatched: 9. The CDR3 length is 17 residues. The germline gives CDR1 PRHDT, CDR2 FYEKMQ (reference sequence). The CDR3 DNA reads TGTGCCAGCAGCTTAGGGAATCCCGGGACTAGAGACAATGAGCAGTTCTTC. It yields the protein CASSLGNPGTRDNEQFF.

The DNA of the CDR3 is TGTGCCAGCAGCGTAGTACATTCGGGCTATGGCTACACCTTC. This codes for CASSVVHSGYGYTF. The V gene is TRBV9, the J gene TRBJ1-2; no clear D gene. Per germline, CDR1 SGDLS and CDR2 YYNGEE. CDR3 length: 14 amino acids. The V end was cut by 0 bases, the J end by 4 bases, with 10 bases between.

The genes are TRBV15 and TRBJ2-7; the match to TRBD1 covers 11 bases. J lost 3 bases, V lost 2 bases, and 6 bases had no gene match. Germline V lookup: CDR1 LNHNV, CDR2 YYDKDF (reference sequence). This CDR3 is built from 16 residues. The CDR3 protein is CATSRLGGTGGYEQYF. The DNA for the CDR3 is TGTGCCACCAGCAGACTCGGAGGGACAGGGGGCTACGAGCAGTACTTC.

The chain combines TRBV7-2 with TRBJ2-3; D possibly corresponds to TRBD2 (6 bases). Per germline, CDR1 SGHTA and CDR2 FQGNSA. V lost 5 bases and J 1 base, leaving 16 bases between the germline ends. The CDR3 has 16 amino acids. DNA for the CDR3: TGTGCCAGCAGCAGGAGGAGGGAGGTGGGCACAGATACGCAGTATTTT. As protein: CASSRRREVGTDTQYF.